Following are 22 T cell receptor beta chains from one sample sequenced in a study of blood T cell repertoires in COVID-19. Assay: immunoSEQ multiplex PCR; the TCRdb copy retains only in-frame clones and omits some. Of 110,000 or so clones in the sample, roughly 90% were seen once. Material for sequencing was peripheral blood. These receptors originate from an older woman who had recovered from COVID-19.

The rearrangement joins TRBV27 to TRBJ1-4, with D possibly being TRBD1 (6 bases). The CDR3 runs to 15 residues. The germline CDR1 and CDR2 sequences are MNHEY and SMNVEV (reference sequence). Trimming stripped 6 bases from V and 7 bases from J, with 18 bases between. CDR3 DNA sequence: TGTGCCAGCAGGGGGCCGGGACATAGTCGTGAAAAACTGTTTTTT. This gives the protein CASRGPGHSREKLFF.

Here the CDR3 reads CASSKDGGGTDTQYF. CDR3 nucleotides: TGTGCCAGCAGCAAGGACGGGGGGGGCACAGATACGCAGTATTTT. The chain carries TRBV13 and TRBJ2-3; 8 nucleotides agree with TRBD2. There are 15 residues in the CDR3. Germline CDR1 PRHDT, CDR2 FYEKMQ (reference sequence). V was pared by 5 bases and J by 1 base, with 5 bases of the junction left unmatched. The full variable domain, completed using reference TRBV13 and TRBJ2-3, is AAGVIQSPRHLIKEKRETATLKCYPIPRHDTVYWYQQGPGQDPQFLISFYEKMQSDKGSIPDRFSAQQFSDYHSELNMSSLELGDSALYFCASSKDGGGTDTQYFGPGTRLTVL.

This chain joins TRBV7-2 and TRBJ1-6; D gene ambiguous. The CDR3 runs 12 residues. Germline V gene data show CDR1 as SGHTA and CDR2 as FQGNSA. The V gene lost 2 bases and the J gene lost 13 bases, with 9 bases spanning the gap. The CDR3 sequence is CASSLMTSPLHF. CDR3 nucleotides: TGTGCCAGCAGCTTAATGACTTCCCCCCTCCACTTT.

The rearrangement joins TRBV5-8 to TRBJ2-1, with TRBD2 matching over 11 bases. The CDR3 spans 16 residues. Germline V CDR1 and CDR2: SGHTS, YDEGEE. Unmatched junction bases numbered 8, after V lost 3 bases and J lost 6 bases. The CDR3 reads CASSSSPGLAVNEQFF. CDR3 sequence (DNA): TGTGCCAGCAGCTCTAGTCCGGGACTAGCGGTCAATGAGCAGTTCTTC.

The chain links TRBV5-4 to TRBJ1-2, with D possibly matching TRBD1 (6 bases). Germline CDR1 and CDR2: SGHNT and YYREEE (reference sequence). V dropped 2 bases and J dropped 0 bases, with 14 bases sitting between them. The CDR3 covers 16 residues. Here the CDR3 DNA reads TGTGCCAGCAGCTTACAGGGTCGAGTAGCTAACTATGGCTACACCTTC. This codes for CASSLQGRVANYGYTF.

V is TRBV19 and J is TRBJ2-7; 8 nucleotides line up with TRBD2. The CDR3 is made up of 12 amino acids. V dropped 10 bases and J dropped 2; count of bases not matched to a gene: 4. Per the germline V gene, CDR1 is LNHDA and CDR2 is SQIVND (reference sequence). The CDR3 sequence is CATSGGAYEQYF. The CDR3 coding sequence is TGTGCCACCTCCGGGGGGGCCTACGAGCAGTACTTC. The complete variable domain, with remaining parts taken from reference TRBV19 and TRBJ2-7, reads DGGITQSPKYLFRKEGQNVTLSCEQNLNHDAMYWYRQDPGQGLRLIYYSQIVNDFQKGDIAEGYSVSREKKESFPLTVTSAQKNPTAFYLCATSGGAYEQYFGPGTRLTVT.

V and J are TRBV5-1 and TRBJ2-5; D possibly corresponds to TRBD2 (5 bases). The ends were cut back, 1 base at V and 1 base at J, with 5 bases in the middle. Germline V gene sequence: CDR1 SGHRS, CDR2 YFSETQ. This CDR3 comprises 13 residues. Here the CDR3 reads CASSLLAQETQYF. In DNA, the CDR3 is TGCGCCAGCAGCTTGCTAGCCCAAGAGACCCAGTACTTC. Complete variable domain (other parts from reference TRBV5-1 and TRBJ2-5): KAGVTQTPRYLIKTRGQQVTLSCSPISGHRSVSWYQQTPGQGLQFLFEYFSETQRNKGNFPGRFSGRQFSNSRSEMNVSTLELGDSALYLCASSLLAQETQYFGPGTRLLVL.

Written as DNA, the CDR3 is TGTGCCAGCAGCCTCGCAGGAGGGATCGGAAACACCATATATTTT. It codes for CASSLAGGIGNTIYF. The V call is TRBV7-3, the J call TRBJ1-3; no firm D call. This CDR3 comprises 15 residues. Trimming stripped 5 bases from V and 4 bases from J, with 15 bases between. Germline V gene sequence: CDR1 SGHTA, CDR2 FQGTGA.

V usage is TRBV3-1 (or the pseudogene TRBV3-2) and J usage is TRBJ2-7, with 12 nucleotides matching TRBD1. CDR1 is LGHDT and CDR2 is YNNKEL in the germline V gene (reference sequence). Germline trimming cut 4 bases from V and 0 bases from J; bases unmatched to any gene: 16. CDR3 size: 20 residues. CDR3 nucleotide sequence: TGTGCCAGCAGCCCTCCTCGCCGGGACAGGGGGCTTTTAGGCTCCTACGAGCAGTACTTC. This gives the protein CASSPPRRDRGLLGSYEQYF.

This clone came up a few times. The chain couples TRBV7-8 to TRBJ2-7; D possibly corresponds to TRBD2 (5 bases). Germline V lookup: CDR1 SGHVS, CDR2 FQNEAQ. The germline V and J ends were trimmed by 5 bases and 1 base, with 9 bases remaining between them. The CDR3 has 13 amino acids. CDR3 DNA: TGTGCCAGCAGCCCACTAGGGTCCTACGAGCAGTACTTC. Encoded protein: CASSPLGSYEQYF.

The V gene is TRBV7-6, the J gene TRBJ1-1, with 7 bases matching TRBD1. The length of the CDR3 is 16 residues. Germline V gene lookup returns CDR1 SGHVS and CDR2 FNYEAQ. Trimming removed 0 bases from V and 0 bases from J; junction bases left unmatched: 4. In DNA form, the CDR3 reads TGTGCCAGCAGCTTAGCCCGGGGACAGTTGAACACTGAAGCTTTCTTT. Translation gives CASSLARGQLNTEAFF.

The J gene is TRBJ2-3, the V gene TRBV29-1, with 11 positions matching TRBD2. Germline V gene data show CDR1 as SQVTM and CDR2 as ANQGSEA. V lost 7 bases and J lost 4; bases outside the gene matches: 1. CDR3 size: 12 residues. The DNA of the CDR3 is TGCAGCGGACTAGCGGGGTCAGATACGCAGTATTTT. As protein: CSGLAGSDTQYF.

This clone appeared once. The chain links TRBV4-2 to TRBJ1-5; 8 bases are a match to TRBD1. V shed 1 base and J 8 bases; nucleotides not matched to a gene: 10. Looked up from germline, CDR1 is LGHNA and CDR2 is YNFKEQ. This CDR3 comprises 16 residues. CDR3 nucleotide sequence: TGTGCCAGCAGCCAAGGGCAGGGGGCGCCCGAAGAGCCCCAGCATTTT. It yields the protein CASSQGQGAPEEPQHF.

The chain carries TRBV3-1 (or the pseudogene TRBV3-2) and TRBJ2-7, with 8 bases aligning to TRBD1. The CDR3 runs to 16 residues. Trimming at V came to 1 base and at J to 4 bases, leaving 9 bases not matched to a gene. Germline CDR1 and CDR2: LGHDT and YNNKEL (reference sequence). The CDR3 nucleotides are TGTGCCAGCAGCCAAGGGTGGCAGGGGGCGCGGTACGAGCAGTACTTC. Amino acid sequence: CASSQGWQGARYEQYF.

The chain links TRBV6-1 to TRBJ1-1, with 9 bases fitting TRBD1. This CDR3 comprises 15 residues. V was pared by 3 bases and J by 5 bases, with 7 bases of the junction left unmatched. CDR1 is MNHNS, CDR2 SASEGT, per germline. CDR3 DNA sequence: TGTGCCAGCAGTGAGGGGACAGGGTGGGTGACTGAAGCTTTCTTT. Residues: CASSEGTGWVTEAFF.

The chain uses TRBV5-1 and TRBJ2-7, with 8 bases identical to TRBD2. The length of the CDR3 is 14 residues. Germline trimming cut 2 bases from V and 7 bases from J; bases unmatched to any gene: 8. The V gene's germline CDR1 is SGHRS and CDR2 YFSETQ. The CDR3 region is CASSFFSAGGEQYF. CDR3 DNA sequence: TGCGCCAGCAGCTTTTTCTCGGCGGGAGGTGAGCAGTACTTC.

The rearrangement joins TRBV7-2 to TRBJ2-1; 7 positions match TRBD2. The CDR3 is 11 residues long. Looked up from germline, CDR1 is SGHTA and CDR2 is FQGNSA. Trimming removed 4 bases from V and 10 bases from J; junction bases left unmatched: 1. The CDR3 sequence is CASSSTSEQFF. DNA of the CDR3: TGTGCCAGCAGCTCGACTAGCGAGCAGTTCTTC.

This sequence joins TRBV9 and TRBJ1-3; 7 bases match TRBD1. The CDR3 totals 16 residues. V dropped 3 bases and J dropped 3; count of bases not matched to a gene: 9. Germline assignment: CDR1 SGDLS and CDR2 YYNGEE. The CDR3 protein is CASSATGSYLGNTIYF. In DNA, the CDR3 is TGTGCCAGCAGCGCGACAGGGTCATATCTTGGAAACACCATATATTTT.

The chain is built from TRBV27 and TRBJ1-2, with D maybe TRBD1 (5 bases). The germline V gene encodes CDR1 MNHEY and CDR2 SMNVEV (reference sequence). This CDR3 comprises 14 residues. Trimming pared 4 bases from V and 3 bases from J, leaving 12 bases between. CDR3 region: CASSSVGGYYGYTF. Written as DNA, the CDR3 is TGTGCCAGCAGTTCCGTGGGGGGTTACTATGGCTACACCTTC.

Only one count was recorded for this clone. The genes are TRBV9 and TRBJ2-5; 16 bases are a match to TRBD2. This CDR3 is 17 amino acids long. CDR1 SGDLS and CDR2 YYNGEE come from the germline V gene. V was clipped by 4 bases and J by 5 bases; unmatched bases: 8. The CDR3 coding sequence is TGTGCCAGCAGCCACGGGACTAGCGGGGGGGCCAGGGAGACCCAGTACTTC. Its translation: CASSHGTSGGARETQYF.

The CDR3: CASSLRGDNSPLHF. The CDR3 DNA is TGTGCCAGCAGCCTGCGGGGAGATAATTCACCCCTCCACTTT. This chain joins TRBV7-2 and TRBJ1-6; no clear D. Germline CDR1 is SGHTA and CDR2 is FQGNSA. The CDR3 is 14 residues long. Trimming cost V 5 bases and J 5 bases, with 10 bases left between them.

The chain couples TRBV4-3 to TRBJ2-7, with D maybe TRBD1 (6 bases). The CDR3 has 16 amino acids. In germline, CDR1 is LGHNA, CDR2 YSLEER. The V end was cut by 6 bases, the J end by 3 bases, with 21 bases between. CDR3 in amino acids: CASREDPGAPLYEQYF. The CDR3 nucleotides read TGCGCCAGCAGAGAAGATCCAGGGGCTCCCCTCTACGAGCAGTACTTC.